This is a list of T cell receptor beta chains from one sample in a study of identical twins. TCRdb re-called the 5' RACE reads through MiXCR, storing one row per CDR3 protein. The sample records roughly 690,000 distinct CDR3 sequences, approximately 21% being singletons. A further study also used this sample, focusing on T cells expressing NK-cell markers.

The sample comprised PBMCs. These receptors were taken from a woman aged 18-30 years in good health. Both conserved end residues are part of each CDR3. The D gene is left open where the match is weak. Size is stated for part of the rows, as once, few or many counts, or as a class when the clone is expanded.

DNA,CDR3,J,V,length,D,size
TGTGCCAGCGGGGGACTGAGCTCCTACAATGAGCAGTTCTTC,CASGGLSSYNEQFF,TRBJ2-1,TRBV9,14,.,many
TGTGCCAGCAGTTCATCAACCCGACAGGGCAGGGACGAGCAGTACTTC,CASSSSTRQGRDEQYF,TRBJ2-7,TRBV12-3/TRBV12-4,16,TRBD1,.
TGCGCCAGCAGCCAAGCGGGGGCTAGGAGGGCGACAGATACGCAGTATTTT,CASSQAGARRATDTQYF,TRBJ2-3,TRBV4-3,17,.,many
TGTGCCATCAGTGAGATGGGACAGGGAGCCTATGGCTACACCTTC,CAISEMGQGAYGYTF,TRBJ1-2,TRBV10-3,15,TRBD1,.
TGTGCCAGCAGCCTTAACCCGACTAGCGGGGGGGTGACAGATACGCAGTATTTT,CASSLNPTSGGVTDTQYF,TRBJ2-3,TRBV6-1,18,TRBD2,few
TGTGCCAGCTGGGGAACAGGGGGGTTAAGGGGGACCCAGTACTTC,CASWGTGGLRGTQYF,TRBJ2-5,TRBV27,15,TRBD1,.
TGTGCCAGAGTCGCGACGGGACTAGCGGGGGGCTCCTACAATGAGCAGTTCTTC,CARVATGLAGGSYNEQFF,TRBJ2-1,TRBV21-1,18,.,few
TGTGCCAGCAGCAATTCCGGGACTAATAACTACGAGCAGTACTTC,CASSNSGTNNYEQYF,TRBJ2-7,TRBV12-3/TRBV12-4,15,TRBD2,few
TGCAGTGCTAGAACGGGGTCTAGCGGGGGGGCAAGACAGTTCTTC,CSARTGSSGGARQFF,TRBJ2-1,TRBV20-1,15,TRBD2,few
TGTGCCAGCAGTGGAACAGACCACTCCTACAATGAGCAGTTCTTC,CASSGTDHSYNEQFF,TRBJ2-1,TRBV25-1,15,.,few
TGTGCCAGCAGCGTAGATAGAAGTGAGCAGTTCTTC,CASSVDRSEQFF,TRBJ2-1,TRBV9,12,.,.
TGTGCCAGCAGCTTAGCGGCAGTACGCACTCGGACTGAAGCTTTCTTT,CASSLAAVRTRTEAFF,TRBJ1-1,TRBV7-8,16,.,.
TGCAGTGCTAGAGATCCGACTAGCGGGACCACTTCGCCGTTCTTC,CSARDPTSGTTSPFF,TRBJ2-1,TRBV20-1,15,TRBD2,.
TGTGCCAGCAGCCAAGGACTAGCGGCCTTTCGAGAGACCCAGTACTTC,CASSQGLAAFRETQYF,TRBJ2-5,TRBV14,16,TRBD2,many
TGCAGTGCCCAAACGAACATGAACACTGAAGCTTTCTTT,CSAQTNMNTEAFF,TRBJ1-1,TRBV20-1,13,.,.
TGTGCCAGCTCAGCACAGTCAGGCTACGAGCAGTACTTC,CASSAQSGYEQYF,TRBJ2-7,TRBV18,13,.,many
TGCAGTGCTAGACCGACTAGGGCTTACACCGGGGAGCTGTTTTTT,CSARPTRAYTGELFF,TRBJ2-2,TRBV20-1,15,.,many
TGCAGTGCGTCGACTGGGAAGACCCAGTACTTC,CSASTGKTQYF,TRBJ2-5,TRBV20-1,11,.,many
TGTGCCAGCAGCTTATTGATGTGGACAGCCGGAAACATTCAGTACTTC,CASSLLMWTAGNIQYF,TRBJ2-4,TRBV5-6,16,.,few
TGTGCCAGCAGTTACTCGGTATACGGTACTAATGAAAAACTGTTTTTT,CASSYSVYGTNEKLFF,TRBJ1-4,TRBV6-5,16,.,few
TGCAGTGCTTTGCGCCCCAGCGGGAACGTCCACGAGCAGTACTTC,CSALRPSGNVHEQYF,TRBJ2-7,TRBV20-1,15,TRBD2,few
TGTGCCATCAAAGGACAGGGGGGCTATGGCTACACCTTC,CAIKGQGGYGYTF,TRBJ1-2,TRBV10-3,13,TRBD1,few
TGTGCCAGCAGCTACAGCTACAATCAGCCCCAGCATTTT,CASSYSYNQPQHF,TRBJ1-5,TRBV12-3/TRBV12-4,13,.,.
TGTGCCAGCAGCAAAGTGGGGCGGGGAGGTTCGGGCAAGACCCACGAGCAGTACTTC,CASSKVGRGGSGKTHEQYF,TRBJ2-7,TRBV21-1,19,.,.
TGCATGCTGACTAGCGGGAGACCCGGGGAGCTGTTTTTT,CMLTSGRPGELFF,TRBJ2-2,TRBV20-1,13,TRBD2,.
TGTGCCAGCAGTTGGGGTCTGGGAGAGACCCAGTACTTC,CASSWGLGETQYF,TRBJ2-5,TRBV27,13,.,.
TGCGCCAGCAGCCAAGATGGGCCGACTAGCGGGAGACGCAATGAGCAGTTCTTC,CASSQDGPTSGRRNEQFF,TRBJ2-1,TRBV4-1,18,TRBD2,few
TGCAGTGCTAGGCTAGCGGGAGGATCCTACGAGCAGTACTTC,CSARLAGGSYEQYF,TRBJ2-7,TRBV20-1,14,TRBD2,many
TGTGCCACCAGTGACCGATATACAGATACGCAGTATTTT,CATSDRYTDTQYF,TRBJ2-3,TRBV24-1,13,.,.
TGTGCCAGCAGCCCCGTGGGGACTAGCGGCTACAATGAGCAGTTCTTC,CASSPVGTSGYNEQFF,TRBJ2-1,TRBV7-6,16,TRBD2,few
TGTGCCAGCAGCCCCGGGGACAGGGCGGACACCGGGGAGCTGTTTTTT,CASSPGDRADTGELFF,TRBJ2-2,TRBV12-3/TRBV12-4,16,TRBD1,.
TGCAGTGCTAGCGAAGGGGTGGGCTACGAGCAGTACTTC,CSASEGVGYEQYF,TRBJ2-7,TRBV20-1,13,.,.
TGCAGTGCTAGAGACGAGGGACAGGGAGTGGGCACTGAAGCTTTCTTT,CSARDEGQGVGTEAFF,TRBJ1-1,TRBV20-1,16,TRBD1,.
TGTGCCAGCAGTATGCTGGGGACTGGAAACACCATATATTTT,CASSMLGTGNTIYF,TRBJ1-3,TRBV6-1,14,.,.
TGTGCCAGCAGCCTCCCGGCGGAGACTGGGGAGCTGTTTTTT,CASSLPAETGELFF,TRBJ2-2,TRBV7-9,14,.,.
TGCAGTGCTAGAGATAACGCAGCAACCGATTCACCCCTCCACTTT,CSARDNAATDSPLHF,TRBJ1-6,TRBV20-1,15,.,.
TGCAGCGTTGAGACCCTGACAGGGGGTCGCCTGAGCTCCTACAATGAGCAGTTCTTC,CSVETLTGGRLSSYNEQFF,TRBJ2-1,TRBV29-1,19,TRBD1,few
TGTGCCAGCAGCCAGGAAGGAGCTCGCAATCAGCCCCAGCATTTT,CASSQEGARNQPQHF,TRBJ1-5,TRBV3-1,15,.,few
TGCAGTGCCAGAACTTCGGGGGCGCGCACAGATACGCAGTATTTT,CSARTSGARTDTQYF,TRBJ2-3,TRBV20-1,15,.,few
TGCAGTGCTAGAGATCCCCATAGTTCACGGCTGGACTACGAGCAGTACTTC,CSARDPHSSRLDYEQYF,TRBJ2-7,TRBV20-1,17,.,once
TGTGCCAGCAGCATGAGGTCGGGCAGGCATGAGCAGTTCTTC,CASSMRSGRHEQFF,TRBJ2-1,TRBV9,14,.,few
TGTGCCAGCAGCCCCCGGACGCGGGGGCGTCTCGACGAGCAGTACTTC,CASSPRTRGRLDEQYF,TRBJ2-7,TRBV12-3/TRBV12-4,16,.,few
TGTGCCAGCAGCTCAACGGCTAGCACCTTCGCAGATACGCAGTATTTT,CASSSTASTFADTQYF,TRBJ2-3,TRBV7-2,16,.,.
TGTGCCAGCAGCCCACGGACAGGGAGGAAGGAGGAGACCCAGTACTTC,CASSPRTGRKEETQYF,TRBJ2-5,TRBV4-2,16,TRBD1,few
TGTGCCAGCAGCGGGGGCCCCTACAATGAGCAGTTCTTC,CASSGGPYNEQFF,TRBJ2-1,TRBV3-1,13,.,.
TGTGCCAGCAGCTCCAGGGACAGAGCTAACTATGGCTACACCTTC,CASSSRDRANYGYTF,TRBJ1-2,TRBV5-6,15,TRBD1,few
TGTGCCAGCACCCCCCTCGGGGGGGCCAGCACAGATACGCAGTATTTT,CASTPLGGASTDTQYF,TRBJ2-3,TRBV7-9,16,TRBD2,once
TGTGCCAGCAAGAATAGGGGACAATACGAGCAGTACTTC,CASKNRGQYEQYF,TRBJ2-7,TRBV7-8,13,.,few
TGTGCCAGCAGGACTAGTCACGAGCAGTACTTC,CASRTSHEQYF,TRBJ2-7,TRBV6-2/TRBV6-3,11,.,.